This T cell receptor (beta chain) was identified during a study of Graves' ophthalmopathy and Graves' hyperthyroidism (dated by TCRdb to the late 2010s). Context from the whole study: Peripheral blood samples were taken at the time of initial diagnosis, before any treatment was given. The study used signatures of the TCR beta repertoire to tell Graves' ophthalmopathy apart from Graves' hyperthyroidism and to predict which patients would progress to ophthalmopathy. In total, 135 blood samples were TCR-sequenced: some 40 ophthalmopathy, around 75 hyperthyroidism and approximately 17 hyperthyroidism-to-ophthalmopathy patients. To explore V-J signatures distinguishing ophthalmopathy from hyperthyroidism, a discovery set of more than 95 patients (fewer than 45 ophthalmopathy, 57 stable hyperthyroidism) was enrolled. An independent validation cohort comprised roughly 20 hyperthyroidism patients and around 16 patients who later progressed from hyperthyroidism to ophthalmopathy. In a handful of hyperthyroidism patients, the T-cell repertoires found in thyroid tissue were compared with those found in blood. Following sampling, methimazole starting at 30 mg daily was administered to hyperthyroidism patients, and high-dose intravenous methylprednisolone was administered to ophthalmopathy patients. Results the study describes overall, beyond this receptor: Sample size was not predetermined statistically, and investigators were not blinded to group allocation. In cross-validation, the 13-signature model distinguished ophthalmopathy from stable hyperthyroidism with about 90% sensitivity and just under 84% specificity, and in the test set the corresponding values were roughly 80% and 76%. In validation, the model predicted ophthalmopathy progression with about 64% sensitivity and roughly 72% specificity; fewer than 15 predicted patients were CT-confirmed with GO in a median of 6.5 months. Among expanded thyroid clonotypes with frequency above 0.001, most also showed up in blood, which suggests that blood repertoires may reflect the thyroid immune response.

For repertoire sequencing, the TCR beta CDR3 regions were amplified from RNA transcripts. The first round of RT-PCR was done with HTBI primers and the Qiagen OneStep RT-PCR kit, and was followed by a second round of multiplex PCR, then size selection and purification. The libraries underwent paired-end sequencing with 100 bp reads on an Illumina HiSeq2000. Under the source paper's analysis protocol: Reads were processed with SOAPnuke, discarding reads with adapters, uncalled bases, mean Phred below 15, or no exact constant-primer or identifier match. High-quality paired reads were merged with COPE v1.2.5. Unique nucleotide sequences were defined as clonotypes and aligned to IMGT TRB V, D and J references using MiTCR v1.1. The analysis was limited to V-J combinations with a frequency above 0.0001, which together covered over 99% of the repertoires. For each V-J combination, a TCR clonal expansion and chaos score was defined as the ratio of F50 clonal expansion to chaos observed in the TCRdist matrix. Welch's t-statistics and random forest were used to reduce the features to roughly 14 V-J combinations, which were then used as input to a naive Bayes classifier. The Morisita-Horn index was used to measure how similar the thyroid and blood repertoires were. Using fastp at Q25 and MiXCR, TCRdb reprocessed the public reads and kept productive beta chains. When rows share a CDR3 protein, they turn into one entry using the most common DNA and genes. In this record, the V and J calls reflect TCRdb's handling and not the investigators' own analysis. Present in this sample are 340,000 or so distinct CDR3 sequences, roughly 15% of which were seen just once. Around an eighth of the sample lies in the top ten.

Ophthalmopathy patients had moderately to severely active disease, Clinical Activity Score of at least 3, NOSPECS grade of at least 4, and disease duration under 3 months. Patients were excluded if they had other autoimmune diseases, uncontrolled infections, pregnancy or lactation. Clinical symptoms, serum thyroxine, TRAb, thyroid ultrasound and orbital computed tomography formed the basis of the diagnosis. Using Ficoll-Paque density gradient centrifugation, PBMCs were isolated from less than 13 ml of fresh peripheral blood. Total RNA was extracted using Trizol reagent, and RNA quality was checked on an Agilent 2100 Bioanalyzer. Regarding this clonotype: Its antigen has not been determined. No per-base quality is available; no much larger clone lies one base away.

This TCR was recovered from an adult man with Graves' ophthalmopathy. Sequenced input: peripheral blood.

CDR3 region: CASSSSGVGTQYF. The base sequence is TGTGCCAGCAGTTCTAGCGGGGTGGGGACGCAGTATTTT. The chain couples TRBV7-9 to TRBJ2-3, with TRBD2 identical over 9 junction bases. CDR1 SEHNR and CDR2 FQNEAQ were looked up in the germline V gene (reference sequence). V is trimmed back by 6 bases and J by 9 bases, and the junction contains 7 bases that no gene match accounts for. The CDR3 numbers 13 residues from cysteine through phenylalanine. CDR3 DNA is the only sequence kept; it has 39 bases, read in frame from the first base.